What follows describes a single T cell receptor (beta chain). The antigen is unknown. The sample originates from a study of T-cell reconstitution after alpha-beta-depleted transplantation in children. Whole-study findings and limits: Several hundred graft clones that had expanded were reportedly the source of alpha-beta T cells about two months after transplant. T-cell counts and diversity at one year following transplant were attributed mainly to newly produced T cells. From surviving recipient T cells and thymic progenitors came the high day-60 TCRbeta diversity observed in some patients.

This CDR3 is built from 17 residues. Per the germline V gene, CDR1 is LGHDT and CDR2 is YNNKEL (reference sequence). The ends lost 11 bases at V and 2 bases at J; junction bases unmatched: 17. Unique molecular identifiers were incorporated when the TCRbeta library was constructed. Via MiXCR, TCRdb re-called the PCR reads, giving one row per CDR3 protein. This table has a few hundred thousand distinct CDR3 sequences, around 9.9% appearing once. Sequenced here: PBMCs, sampled before TCRalphabeta/CD19-depleted stem cell transplant. This clonotype was obtained from a child under three years old with acute myeloid leukemia, due to receive a stem cell transplant. The chain links TRBV3-1 to TRBJ2-5, with 10 bases that match TRBD2. The CDR3 loop is CACCHYVTSGIQETQYF. DNA of the CDR3: TGTGCCTGCTGCCACTATGTCACTAGCGGGATACAAGAGACCCAGTACTTC.